A selection of T cell receptor beta chains follows, all from one sample in a study of blood T cell repertoires in COVID-19. The repertoire was sequenced with immunoSEQ multiplex PCR; TCRdb's copy has only in-frame clones and lacks some. The repertoire holds over 85,000 clones, roughly 90% seen once, with 3.5% to 5% in the top ten. Sequenced sample: peripheral blood. Every receptor here comes from a human donor with COVID-19, enrolled during active disease. The donor label of this sample is uncertain. Both conserved end residues are part of each CDR3. The D gene is left open where the match is weak. Rows may omit the clone size; those that give it use once, few, many or a size class.

clone size: NA
D gene: NA
V gene: TRBV3-1/TRBV3-2
J gene: TRBJ2-7
CDR3 DNA: TGTGCCAGCAGCCTTCAGCAGGGACTCCCCTACGAGCAGTACTTC
CDR3 protein: CASSLQQGLPYEQYF

clone size: NA
D gene: NA
V gene: TRBV2
J gene: TRBJ2-5
CDR3 DNA: TGTGCCAGCAGAATTGTGAGAGAGACCCAGTACTTC
CDR3 protein: CASRIVRETQYF

clone size: NA
D gene: NA
V gene: TRBV5-4
J gene: TRBJ1-2
CDR3 DNA: TGTGCCAGCAGCTTTGGGCAAGGCTATGGCTACACCTTC
CDR3 protein: CASSFGQGYGYTF

clone size: NA
D gene: TRBD1
V gene: TRBV4-1
J gene: TRBJ1-5
CDR3 DNA: TGCGCCAGCAGCCCCGGGACAGGGGTCCATCAGCCCCAGCATTTT
CDR3 protein: CASSPGTGVHQPQHF

clone size: NA
D gene: NA
V gene: TRBV12-3/TRBV12-4
J gene: TRBJ2-7
CDR3 DNA: TGTGCCAGCAGCAATCAGGGCGTCTCCGAGCAGTACTTC
CDR3 protein: CASSNQGVSEQYF

clone size: few
D gene: TRBD1
V gene: TRBV5-4
J gene: TRBJ1-2
CDR3 DNA: TGTGCCAGCAAGACAGGGAACTATGGCTACACCTTC
CDR3 protein: CASKTGNYGYTF

clone size: NA
D gene: NA
V gene: TRBV11-1
J gene: TRBJ2-1
CDR3 DNA: TGTGCCAGCAGCCCCGACGCAGGGGTCAATGAGCAGTTCTTC
CDR3 protein: CASSPDAGVNEQFF

clone size: once
D gene: TRBD2
V gene: TRBV19
J gene: TRBJ2-5
CDR3 DNA: TGTGCCAGTCTGTGGCTAGCGGGGGAAGAGACCCAGTACTTC
CDR3 protein: CASLWLAGEETQYF

clone size: NA
D gene: NA
V gene: TRBV2
J gene: TRBJ1-2
CDR3 DNA: TGTGCCAGCTCCCGAGGAGGGTTGTCTGGCTACACCTTC
CDR3 protein: CASSRGGLSGYTF

clone size: NA
D gene: TRBD2
V gene: TRBV27
J gene: TRBJ2-3
CDR3 DNA: TGTGCCAGCACTGCAAGCGGGAGGGATACGCAGTATTTT
CDR3 protein: CASTASGRDTQYF

clone size: NA
D gene: TRBD1
V gene: TRBV7-9
J gene: TRBJ2-7
CDR3 DNA: TGTGCCAGCAGTACAGGGGGCAGGACCTACGAGCAGTACTTC
CDR3 protein: CASSTGGRTYEQYF

clone size: NA
D gene: NA
V gene: TRBV14
J gene: TRBJ1-4
CDR3 DNA: TGTGCCAGCAGCCCGGCCCAGGGCTACGGTGAAAAACTGTTTTTT
CDR3 protein: CASSPAQGYGEKLFF

clone size: NA
D gene: TRBD1
V gene: TRBV7-2
J gene: TRBJ2-2
CDR3 DNA: TGTGCCAGCAGCCCCCACGGACAGGACACCGGGGAGCTGTTTTTT
CDR3 protein: CASSPHGQDTGELFF

clone size: NA
D gene: TRBD2
V gene: TRBV13
J gene: TRBJ2-7
CDR3 DNA: TGTGCCAGCAGCTTAGAGGCGGGGGGTTCCTACGAGCAGTACTTC
CDR3 protein: CASSLEAGGSYEQYF

clone size: NA
D gene: TRBD2
V gene: TRBV9
J gene: TRBJ2-1
CDR3 DNA: TGTGCCAGCAGCGCCGAGGGGACCGGGGGGGACAATGAGCAGTTCTTC
CDR3 protein: CASSAEGTGGDNEQFF

clone size: NA
D gene: NA
V gene: TRBV5-5
J gene: TRBJ2-3
CDR3 DNA: TGTGCCAGCAGCTTGTTGTCAGGCACAGATACGCAGTATTTT
CDR3 protein: CASSLLSGTDTQYF

clone size: NA
D gene: NA
V gene: TRBV7-9
J gene: TRBJ1-2
CDR3 DNA: TGTGCCAGCAGCCGTGAACGGGGGGCGGAGGGCTACACCTTC
CDR3 protein: CASSRERGAEGYTF

clone size: NA
D gene: TRBD1
V gene: TRBV7-7
J gene: TRBJ2-1
CDR3 DNA: TGTGCCAGCAGCTTAGGGTGGACAGGGACCCCGAATGAGCAGTTCTTC
CDR3 protein: CASSLGWTGTPNEQFF

clone size: NA
D gene: TRBD2
V gene: TRBV4-1
J gene: TRBJ2-1
CDR3 DNA: TGCGCCAGCAGCCAAGCTTCGCGGGGGACGTCCTACAATGAGCAGTTCTTC
CDR3 protein: CASSQASRGTSYNEQFF

clone size: NA
D gene: TRBD2
V gene: TRBV7-8
J gene: TRBJ2-2
CDR3 DNA: TGTGCCAGCAGCCTCACTAGCGGGGCTTCCGGGGAGCTGTTTTTT
CDR3 protein: CASSLTSGASGELFF

clone size: NA
D gene: TRBD1
V gene: TRBV29-1
J gene: TRBJ1-1
CDR3 DNA: TGCAGCGTTATGATACAGGGGGCGTACACTGAAGCTTTCTTT
CDR3 protein: CSVMIQGAYTEAFF

clone size: many
D gene: NA
V gene: TRBV5-5
J gene: TRBJ1-3
CDR3 DNA: TGTGCCAGCAGCTTAGGACTGGCGTTCGGAAACACCATATATTTT
CDR3 protein: CASSLGLAFGNTIYF

clone size: NA
D gene: TRBD1
V gene: TRBV3-1/TRBV3-2
J gene: TRBJ1-5
CDR3 DNA: TGTGCCAGCAGCCTAGGACAGGGGGCTTTGCCCCAGCATTTT
CDR3 protein: CASSLGQGALPQHF

clone size: NA
D gene: NA
V gene: TRBV12-3/TRBV12-4
J gene: TRBJ1-6
CDR3 DNA: TGTGCCAGCAGGGTAGGGGCGGCTTCACCCCTCCACTTT
CDR3 protein: CASRVGAASPLHF

clone size: NA
D gene: TRBD1
V gene: TRBV15
J gene: TRBJ1-2
CDR3 DNA: TGTGCCACCAGCAGACCTAGGGGACAGTTCTATGGCTACACCTTC
CDR3 protein: CATSRPRGQFYGYTF

clone size: once
D gene: TRBD1
V gene: TRBV5-4
J gene: TRBJ1-6
CDR3 DNA: TGTGCCAGCAGCTTGGAACAGGGGGATAATTCACCCCTCCACTTT
CDR3 protein: CASSLEQGDNSPLHF

clone size: NA
D gene: NA
V gene: TRBV20-1
J gene: TRBJ1-2
CDR3 DNA: TGCAGTACCGACAGATTCTATGGCTACACCTTC
CDR3 protein: CSTDRFYGYTF

clone size: NA
D gene: NA
V gene: TRBV11-2
J gene: TRBJ1-4
CDR3 DNA: TGTGCCAGCAGTAACAACAGGGCTAATGAAAAACTGTTTTTT
CDR3 protein: CASSNNRANEKLFF

clone size: NA
D gene: NA
V gene: TRBV6-5
J gene: TRBJ2-5
CDR3 DNA: TGTGCCAGCAGTTACTCTAGAAGTACAGGGCAAGAGACCCAGTACTTC
CDR3 protein: CASSYSRSTGQETQYF

clone size: NA
D gene: NA
V gene: TRBV6-6
J gene: TRBJ1-2
CDR3 DNA: TGTGCCAGCAGCCGGGGGTCCGGAGATAACTATGGCTACACCTTC
CDR3 protein: CASSRGSGDNYGYTF

clone size: once
D gene: NA
V gene: TRBV29-1
J gene: TRBJ1-1
CDR3 DNA: TGCAGCGTTGCCCCCCTACAGGGTGGGAGCACTGAAGCTTTCTTT
CDR3 protein: CSVAPLQGGSTEAFF

clone size: once
D gene: TRBD2
V gene: TRBV4-1
J gene: TRBJ2-1
CDR3 DNA: TGCGCCAGCAGCCCCCGGCGGGGGTCTGACAATGAGCAGTTCTTC
CDR3 protein: CASSPRRGSDNEQFF

clone size: NA
D gene: TRBD2
V gene: TRBV6-2/TRBV6-3
J gene: TRBJ2-3
CDR3 DNA: TGTGCCAGCAGTTGGACTAGCAGGTCAGATACGCAGTATTTT
CDR3 protein: CASSWTSRSDTQYF

clone size: NA
D gene: TRBD1
V gene: TRBV7-8
J gene: TRBJ2-3
CDR3 DNA: TGTGCCAGCAGCTTTACTCCGGGACAGGGGAAGGCAGATACGCAGTATTTT
CDR3 protein: CASSFTPGQGKADTQYF

clone size: NA
D gene: TRBD2
V gene: TRBV3-1/TRBV3-2
J gene: TRBJ2-5
CDR3 DNA: TGTGCCAGCAGCCAAGATGGGAGGGGAGAGACCCAGTACTTC
CDR3 protein: CASSQDGRGETQYF

clone size: NA
D gene: NA
V gene: TRBV7-9
J gene: TRBJ2-5
CDR3 DNA: TGTGCCAGCAGCTTACTGGCAGGGCGAGAGACCCAGTACTTC
CDR3 protein: CASSLLAGRETQYF

clone size: NA
D gene: TRBD1
V gene: TRBV19
J gene: TRBJ1-2
CDR3 DNA: TGTGCCAGTAGTGGACACCGGGACAGGGGATTTTATGGCTACACCTTC
CDR3 protein: CASSGHRDRGFYGYTF

clone size: NA
D gene: TRBD2
V gene: TRBV7-2
J gene: TRBJ2-1
CDR3 DNA: TGTGCCAGCAAGCTTGATCCGGGAGGGAATGAGCAGTTCTTC
CDR3 protein: CASKLDPGGNEQFF

clone size: NA
D gene: TRBD2
V gene: TRBV18
J gene: TRBJ2-5
CDR3 DNA: TGTGCCAGCTCACCAGGACTAGCCCAGTACTTC
CDR3 protein: CASSPGLAQYF

clone size: NA
D gene: TRBD1
V gene: TRBV5-8
J gene: TRBJ1-1
CDR3 DNA: TGTGCCAGCAGCTTGACAGGGGCTGAAGCTTTCTTT
CDR3 protein: CASSLTGAEAFF

clone size: once
D gene: TRBD2
V gene: TRBV5-1
J gene: TRBJ2-3
CDR3 DNA: TGCGCCAGCAGGCGACTAGCGGGTACAGATACGCAGTATTTT
CDR3 protein: CASRRLAGTDTQYF

clone size: NA
D gene: NA
V gene: TRBV2
J gene: TRBJ2-5
CDR3 DNA: TGTGCCAGCAGTGTGAGGGGGGAGACCCAGTACTTC
CDR3 protein: CASSVRGETQYF

clone size: few
D gene: NA
V gene: TRBV6-6
J gene: TRBJ1-1
CDR3 DNA: TGTGCCAGCAGTTACTCGGGGCAGTCCGCTGAAGCTTTCTTT
CDR3 protein: CASSYSGQSAEAFF

clone size: NA
D gene: TRBD1
V gene: TRBV5-1
J gene: TRBJ2-7
CDR3 DNA: TGCGCCAGCAGCCAAGGGACAGGGGGGGACGAGCAGTACTTC
CDR3 protein: CASSQGTGGDEQYF

clone size: NA
D gene: NA
V gene: TRBV7-2
J gene: TRBJ1-3
CDR3 DNA: TGTGCCAGCAGCTTGGGAGACACCATATATTTT
CDR3 protein: CASSLGDTIYF

clone size: NA
D gene: TRBD1
V gene: TRBV30
J gene: TRBJ2-7
CDR3 DNA: TGTGCCTGGAGTGTACATGGTCAGGGGGCGGACGAGCAGTACTTC
CDR3 protein: CAWSVHGQGADEQYF